This T cell receptor (beta chain) was retrieved from a study of cytomegalovirus exposure and HLA in healthy donors. On the study more broadly: Genetic ancestry analysis placed around four fifths of the 398 donors that were genotyped in the Caucasian-associated cluster.

60 Vbeta and 13 Jbeta primers were used in PCR. Sequencing was performed with immunoSEQ multiplex PCR; in TCRdb, only in-frame clones are kept and a portion is missing. The table records some 150,000 clones, around 80% of them present only once. This CDR3 has 15 residues. After removal of 0 bases from V and 11 bases from J, the junction contained 1 base not matched to a gene. Looked up from germline, CDR1 is SGHNT and CDR2 is YENEEA. The receptor comes from a female donor in good health and CMV-seronegative. The sample comprised PBMCs. The V gene is TRBV11-3, the J gene TRBJ2-1, with 16 nucleotides matching TRBD2. Here the CDR3 DNA reads TGTGCCAGCAGCTTAGAGGGACTAGCGGGGGGGCAGCAGTTCTTC. As protein: CASSLEGLAGGQQFF. The variable domain in full, with the rest retrieved from reference TRBV11-3 and TRBJ2-1, is EAGVVQSPRYKIIEKKQPVAFWCNPISGHNTLYWYLQNLGQGPELLIRYENEEAVDDSQLPKDRFSAERLKGVDSTLKIQPAELGDSAVYLCASSLEGLAGGQQFFGPGTRLTVL.